This T cell receptor (beta chain) was recovered during a study of blood T cell repertoires in COVID-19. Clones were read by immunoSEQ multiplex PCR, and TCRdb kept only the in-frame ones, dropping some. The data show over 250,000 clones, 88% seen once. This clonotype was obtained from a woman in her fifties or sixties who had recovered from COVID-19. Sample: PBMCs or T cells enriched from blood (not recorded which).

CDR3 sequence: CASSPGTGAQGYTF. CDR3 in DNA: TGTGCCAGCAGCCCAGGGACAGGGGCGCAGGGCTACACCTTC. The chain uses TRBV7-9 and TRBJ1-2; the match to TRBD1 covers 10 bases. Per the germline V gene, CDR1 is SEHNR and CDR2 is FQNEAQ (reference sequence). CDR3 size: 14 residues. The ends lost 5 bases at V and 8 bases at J; junction bases unmatched: 8.